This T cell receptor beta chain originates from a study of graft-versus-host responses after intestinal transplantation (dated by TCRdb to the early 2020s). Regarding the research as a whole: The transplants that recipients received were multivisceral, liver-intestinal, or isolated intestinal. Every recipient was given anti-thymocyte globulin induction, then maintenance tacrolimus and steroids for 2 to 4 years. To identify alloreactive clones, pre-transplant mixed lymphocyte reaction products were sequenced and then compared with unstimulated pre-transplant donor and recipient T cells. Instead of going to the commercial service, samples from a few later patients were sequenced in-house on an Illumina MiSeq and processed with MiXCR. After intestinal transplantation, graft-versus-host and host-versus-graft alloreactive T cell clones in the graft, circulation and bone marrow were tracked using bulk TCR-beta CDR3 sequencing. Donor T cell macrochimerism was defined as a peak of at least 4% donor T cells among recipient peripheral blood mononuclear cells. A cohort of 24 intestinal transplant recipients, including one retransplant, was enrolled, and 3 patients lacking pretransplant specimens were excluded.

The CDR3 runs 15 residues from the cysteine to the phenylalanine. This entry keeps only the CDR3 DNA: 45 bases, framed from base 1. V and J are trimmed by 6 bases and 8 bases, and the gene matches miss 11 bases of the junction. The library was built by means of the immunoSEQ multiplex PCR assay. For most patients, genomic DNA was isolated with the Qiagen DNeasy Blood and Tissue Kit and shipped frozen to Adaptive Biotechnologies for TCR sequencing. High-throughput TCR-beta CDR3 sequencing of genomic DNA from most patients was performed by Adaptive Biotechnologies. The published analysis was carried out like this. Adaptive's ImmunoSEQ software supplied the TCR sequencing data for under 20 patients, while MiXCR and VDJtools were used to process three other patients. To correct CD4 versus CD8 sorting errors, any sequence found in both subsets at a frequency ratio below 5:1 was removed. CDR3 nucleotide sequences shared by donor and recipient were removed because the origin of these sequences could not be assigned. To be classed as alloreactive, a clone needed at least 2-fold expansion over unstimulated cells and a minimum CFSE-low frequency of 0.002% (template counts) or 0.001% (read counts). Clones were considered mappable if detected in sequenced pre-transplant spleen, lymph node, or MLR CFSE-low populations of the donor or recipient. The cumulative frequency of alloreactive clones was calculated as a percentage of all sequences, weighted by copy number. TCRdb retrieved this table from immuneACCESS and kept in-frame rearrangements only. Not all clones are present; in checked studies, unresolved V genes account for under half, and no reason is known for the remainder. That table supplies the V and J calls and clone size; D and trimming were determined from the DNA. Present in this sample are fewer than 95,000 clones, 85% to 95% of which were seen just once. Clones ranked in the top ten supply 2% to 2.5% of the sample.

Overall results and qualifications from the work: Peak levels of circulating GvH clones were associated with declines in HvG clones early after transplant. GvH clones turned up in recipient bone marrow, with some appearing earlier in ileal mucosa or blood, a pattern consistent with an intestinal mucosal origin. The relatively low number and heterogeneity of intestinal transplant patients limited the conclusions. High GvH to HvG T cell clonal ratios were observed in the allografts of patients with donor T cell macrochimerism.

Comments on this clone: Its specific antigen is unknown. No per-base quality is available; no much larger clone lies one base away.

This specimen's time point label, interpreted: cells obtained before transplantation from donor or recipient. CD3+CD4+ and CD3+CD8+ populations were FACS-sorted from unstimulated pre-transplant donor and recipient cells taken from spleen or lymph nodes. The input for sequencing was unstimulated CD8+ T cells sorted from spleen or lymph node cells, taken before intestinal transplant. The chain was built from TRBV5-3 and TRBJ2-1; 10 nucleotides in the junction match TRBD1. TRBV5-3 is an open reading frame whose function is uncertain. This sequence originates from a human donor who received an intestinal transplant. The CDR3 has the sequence CARTPRGTGDHEQFF. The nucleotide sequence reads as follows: TGTGCCAGAACTCCCCGGGGGACAGGGGATCATGAGCAGTTCTTC.